This T cell receptor (beta chain) stems from a study of cytomegalovirus exposure and HLA in healthy donors. General study results and limits: The analysis excluded some indistinguishable V segments, including TRBV6-2 and TRBV6-3.

This clone was observed a single time. The target antigen is unknown. Primers: 60 Vbeta forward and 13 Jbeta reverse. Data came from immunoSEQ multiplex PCR; TCRdb stores just in-frame clones and leaves some out. Here the sample spans roughly 43,000 clones, roughly 60% being singletons. Germline CDR1 and CDR2: SGHDT and YYEEEE. The V end lost 3 bases, the J end lost 0 bases, and 10 bases lay between the germline ends. There are 15 residues in the CDR3. V and J are TRBV5-6 and TRBJ1-3; no clear D. The sequence was obtained from a human donor in good health. What was sequenced was PBMCs. This CDR3 reads CASSWGGLSGNTIYF. CDR3 in DNA: TGTGCCAGCAGCTGGGGAGGTCTCTCTGGAAACACCATATATTTT.